The clone carrying this T cell receptor beta chain was counted between two and nine times. Its antigen is as yet unknown. This record comes from a study of radiotherapy plus CTLA-4 blockade in lung cancer. Study results and limitations: Best predicting response, reportedly, were early blood T cell clone dynamics, with interferon-beta. In blood, tumor-derived TCR clones expanded after radiotherapy plus ipilimumab.

The V segment lost 8 bases and the J segment 4 bases; nucleotides outside the gene matches: 10. Germline V lookup: CDR1 MNHEY, CDR2 SVGAGI. The CDR3 runs to 14 residues. Chemo-refractory metastatic non-small-cell lung cancer patients underwent focal radiation alongside CTLA-4 blockade with ipilimumab. The method was immunoSEQ multiplex PCR; TCRdb's version includes in-frame clones alone and lacks a portion of them. The sample holds 85,000 to 100,000 clones, about two thirds seen once. The sample was peripheral blood, taken from a patient treated with radiotherapy plus ipilimumab. The chain combines TRBV6-5 with TRBJ2-7; TRBD1 aligns across 8 bases. The clonotype originates from a human donor with non-small cell lung cancer that progressed on radiotherapy plus ipilimumab. The CDR3 loop reads CASRTRQGAYEQYF. The CDR3 DNA is TGTGCCAGCCGTACCCGCCAGGGGGCTTACGAGCAGTACTTC.